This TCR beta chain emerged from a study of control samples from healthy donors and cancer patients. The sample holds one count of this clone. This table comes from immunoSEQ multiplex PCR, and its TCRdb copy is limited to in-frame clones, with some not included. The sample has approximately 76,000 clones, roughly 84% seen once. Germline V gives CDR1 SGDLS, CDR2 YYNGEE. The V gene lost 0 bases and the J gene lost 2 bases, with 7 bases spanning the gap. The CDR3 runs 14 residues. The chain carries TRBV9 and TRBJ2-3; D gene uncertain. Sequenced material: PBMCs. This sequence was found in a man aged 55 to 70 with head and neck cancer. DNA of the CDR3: TGTGCCAGCAGCGTAGACAGCCACACAGATACGCAGTATTTT. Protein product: CASSVDSHTDTQYF. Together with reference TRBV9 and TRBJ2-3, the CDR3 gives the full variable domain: DSGVTQTPKHLITATGQRVTLRCSPRSGDLSVYWYQQSLDQGLQFLIQYYNGEERAKGNILERFSAQQFPDLHSELNLSSLELGDSALYFCASSVDSHTDTQYFGPGTRLTVL.